Here is one TCR beta chain with its context. The antigen is undetermined. The time point is: after neoadjuvant nivolumab, at surgical resection. The data originate from a study of neoadjuvant anti-PD-1 for oral cavity cancer. General study results and limits: Higher pretreatment blood Treg/Th17 ratios correlated with higher pretreatment blood and lower post-treatment tumor TCRbeta clonality.

The V end lost 0 bases, the J end lost 4 bases, and 12 bases lay between the germline ends. CDR1 LGHNA and CDR2 YSLEER come from the germline V gene. This CDR3 is built from 16 residues. Method: immunoSEQ multiplex PCR; TCRdb's copy keeps in-frame clones and lacks some. The sample lists about 15,000 clones, around 40% seen once, with roughly 40% in the top ten. This specimen consisted of tumor tissue, obtained after nivolumab (anti-PD-1) treatment. The receptor comes from a person aged 40-85 years with oral cavity squamous cell carcinoma. The chain uses TRBV4-3 and TRBJ2-2; D assignment may be TRBD1 or TRBD2 (6 bases each). CDR3 sequence: CASSQERGASTGELFF. The CDR3 region has the DNA TGCGCCAGCAGCCAAGAGAGGGGGGCGAGCACCGGGGAGCTGTTTTTT.